This TCR beta chain was captured in a study of beta chain features in type 1 diabetes. Reverse transcribing all isolated RNA meant expressed TCRB transcripts were sequenced. This table comes from immunoSEQ multiplex PCR, and its TCRdb copy is limited to in-frame clones, with some not included. Found here are under 950,000 clones, 15% to 20% of them singletons; the top ten hold roughly 0.025%. The germline V gene has CDR1 SNHLY and CDR2 FYNNEI. The ends lost 5 bases at V and 8 bases at J; junction bases unmatched: 8. This CDR3 comprises 16 residues. Averaging approximately 0.11 L, one heparinised blood draw was given by each donor.

The clonotype originates from a woman under 30 in good health. Sequencing input: naive CD4+ T cells from blood. V gene TRBV2 combines with J gene TRBJ2-1, with 14 bases identical to TRBD2. The CDR3 coding sequence is TGTGCCAGCAGTCTAGCGAGACTAGCGGGAGGGTATGAGCAGTTCTTC. It specifies CASSLARLAGGYEQFF.